This T cell receptor beta chain was identified during a study of identical twins. In its sample, this clonotype was seen many times. Its antigen is unknown. In TCRdb, the 5' RACE reads were re-called with MiXCR into one record per CDR3 protein. The sample consists of about 250,000 distinct CDR3 sequences, about 8.9% of them appearing once. General study points: Within monozygotic twins, out-of-frame TCR alpha sharing was underestimated by the models. A partial confounding effect on zero-insertion analyses could come from invariant MAIT and iNKT cells. Cord blood beta clonotypes that were abundant carried fewer insertions, and memory repertoires showed no such trend.

This CDR3 is built from 16 residues. In germline, CDR1 is MDHEN, CDR2 SYDVKM. The V gene end was trimmed by 4 bases and the J gene end by 1 base; junction bases not matched to a gene: 6. The same data also contributed to another study, on yellow fever vaccine responses in identical twins. That report adds: Twins' T cell vaccine responses reportedly looked partly convergent, partly personalized.

The specimen was CD8+ T cells sorted from blood. The receptor was isolated from a young woman in good health. This rearrangement joins TRBV28 to TRBJ2-2; TRBD2 matches at 7 bases. DNA of the CDR3: TGTGCCAGCAGTTCACGGGAGGCGGTGAACACCGGGGAGCTGTTTTTT. Translated, it gives CASSSREAVNTGELFF.